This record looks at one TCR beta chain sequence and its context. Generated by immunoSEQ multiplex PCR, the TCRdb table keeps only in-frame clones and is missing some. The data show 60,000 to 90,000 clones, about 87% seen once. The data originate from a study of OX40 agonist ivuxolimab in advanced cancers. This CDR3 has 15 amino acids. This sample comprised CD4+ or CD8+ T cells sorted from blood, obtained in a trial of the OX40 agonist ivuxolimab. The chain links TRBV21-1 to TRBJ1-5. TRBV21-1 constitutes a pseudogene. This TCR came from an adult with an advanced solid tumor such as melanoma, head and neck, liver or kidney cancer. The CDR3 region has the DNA TGTGCCAGCAGCCAGTTGATGTCCCTACATCAGCCCCAGCATTTT. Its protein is CASSQLMSLHQPQHF.